This TCR beta chain was captured in a study of T-cell reconstitution after alpha-beta-depleted transplantation in children (dated by TCRdb to about 2016). With respect to the entire study: Using TCR repertoire profiling, the study followed T-cell immune reconstitution in a quantitative way in children after TCRalphabeta/CD19-depleted allogeneic hematopoietic cell transplantation.

The germline V gene specifies SQVTM as CDR1 and ANQGSEA as CDR2. From cysteine to phenylalanine, the CDR3 is 12 amino acids long. The retained sequence is limited to the CDR3, 36 bases, with the frame set at the first base. Trimming removed 6 bases from V and 5 bases from J; the gene matches leave 6 bases unexplained. The treatment or condition label of this sample denotes: allogeneic hematopoietic cell transplantation with graft depleted of TCRalphabeta T cells and CD19 B cells. The children who served as transplant recipients had been given grafts of TCRalphabeta/CD19-depleted allogeneic hematopoietic cells. Libraries were constructed by PCR. Sequenced using an Illumina HiSeq 2500. To normalize quantification of the TCRbeta repertoire, the TCR libraries were built with molecular barcoding that relied on unique molecular identifiers. TCRdb took the public reads, trimmed them with fastp at Q25, ran MiXCR for clone calling and kept in-frame beta chains. Rows matching on CDR3 protein sequence are summarized as one entry with the most common DNA and genes. In all, the sample holds fewer than 250,000 distinct CDR3 sequences, and roughly 15% of those were seen once. Of the sample, just under 45% is held by the ten largest clones.

Concerning this clonotype: Its binding antigen is unknown. Base qualities were left out, and no much larger clone turns up one base away.

General findings and caveats noted by the study authors: Over subsequent months, a decline in hyperexpanded clone frequencies was noted, and after one year, T-cell counts and TCRbeta diversity were mostly ascribed to newly produced T cells. The apparently early alphabetaT-cell count recovery about two months after transplant was reportedly dependent on only several hundred rapidly expanded clones derived from non-depleted graft cells. In some patients, high TCRbeta diversity at day 60 was attributed to recipient T cells and intrathymic progenitors that had survived conditioning.

The source was PBMCs, mostly from graft donor cells, collected 360 days after TCRalphabeta/CD19-depleted stem cell transplant. This sequence was found in a male patient aged 2-15 years who had a stem cell transplant for acute lymphoblastic leukemia, so the T cells may come from the graft donor. The sequence is built from TRBV29-1 and TRBJ2-7, and 8 junctional nucleotides match TRBD1. The CDR3 region reads CSVARTGNEQYF. The nucleotide sequence reads as follows: TGCAGCGTCGCCCGGACAGGGAACGAGCAGTACTTC.